The 25 T cell receptor beta chains below all came from one sample that was sequenced in a study of blood T cells in healthy people across ages. With a J-beta primer mix and a sample-barcoded 5' primer, a second PCR ran about 7 to 12 cycles. TCRdb ran MiXCR on the 5' RACE reads and lists one entry per CDR3 protein. The sample consists of under 2 million distinct CDR3 sequences, roughly 30% of them appearing once. Sequences were obtained from blood. The receptors come from a woman under 40 in good health.

The V gene is TRBV3-1, the J gene TRBJ2-1; 10 bases align to TRBD2. Trimming removed 0 bases from V and 6 bases from J; junction bases left unmatched: 17. The CDR3 consists of 20 residues. Germline CDR1 is LGHDT and CDR2 is YNNKEL (reference sequence). CDR3 DNA sequence: TGTGCCAGCAGCCAAGAGCTATGGACTAGCGGAGAGTCCCCCCCCAATGAGCAGTTCTTC. It translates to CASSQELWTSGESPPNEQFF.

This clonotype turned up a few times. The chain uses TRBV6-1 and TRBJ2-7, with a possible D match to TRBD2 (6 bases). V dropped 0 bases and J dropped 3 bases, with 15 bases sitting between them. This CDR3 spans 16 amino acids. Per the germline V gene, CDR1 is MNHNS and CDR2 is SASEGT. The CDR3 protein is CASSEAGTFRGYEQYF. The CDR3 coding sequence is TGTGCCAGCAGTGAAGCTGGGACTTTCCGTGGCTACGAGCAGTACTTC.

The chain uses TRBV20-1 and TRBJ2-1; 8 bases match TRBD2. With V trimmed by 1 base and J by 4 bases, 6 bases remained unmatched. This CDR3 is 15 amino acids long. Germline V lookup: CDR1 DFQATT, CDR2 SNEGSKA (reference sequence). The CDR3 sequence is CSARGGLADYNEQFF. For the CDR3, the DNA is TGCAGTGCTAGAGGTGGACTAGCCGATTACAATGAGCAGTTCTTC.

The genes are TRBV20-1 and TRBJ2-5; D is ambiguous. Looked up from germline, CDR1 is DFQATT and CDR2 is SNEGSKA (reference sequence). The V gene lost 0 bases and the J gene lost 1 base, with 9 bases spanning the gap. The CDR3 sequence is 14 residues long. CDR3 DNA: TGCAGTGCTAGAGATGCCCAGATCCAAGAGACCCAGTACTTC. Its protein is CSARDAQIQETQYF.

The rearrangement links TRBV10-3 to TRBJ1-2; a weak D match, TRBD1 (5 bases). The CDR3 covers 12 residues. Trimming took 10 bases from V and 3 from J, leaving 12 bases between them. Germline V gene lookup returns CDR1 ENHRY and CDR2 SYGVKD. CDR3 bases: TGTGCCACCGCCGTGGGGGACTATGGCTACACCTTC. Amino acids: CATAVGDYGYTF.

This clonotype was observed a handful of times. Compared with germline, one end of the junction differs, possibly owing to a read error. The chain combines TRBV7-9 with TRBJ2-3, with 8 bases identical to TRBD2. Germline CDR1 and CDR2: SEHNR and FQNEAQ (reference sequence). The CDR3 is 15 residues long. CDR3 nucleotides: TGTGCCAGCAGTCCACTAGCGGCCCGGGGAGATACGCGGTATTTT. Protein product: CASSPLAARGDTRYF. Together with reference TRBV7-9 and TRBJ2-3, the CDR3 gives the full variable domain: DTGVSQNPRHKITKRGQNVTFRCDPISEHNRLYWYRQTLGQGPEFLTYFQNEAQLEKSRLLSDRFSAERPKGSFSTLEIQRTEQGDSAMYLCASSPLAARGDTRYFGPGTRLTVL.

This clonotype was seen many times. The V call is TRBV20-1, the J call TRBJ2-3, with 9 bases fitting TRBD2. The CDR3 consists of 16 residues. Germline V gene sequence: CDR1 DFQATT, CDR2 SNEGSKA (reference sequence). V was pared by 7 bases and J by 7 bases, with 18 bases of the junction left unmatched. The CDR3 loop is CSVVSRREGRTNTQYF. CDR3 DNA sequence: TGCAGTGTTGTTAGTCGGCGGGAGGGGCGTACTAATACGCAGTATTTT.

This clonotype was found a few times. The V call is TRBV7-9, the J call TRBJ2-5, with 11 nucleotides matching TRBD2. This CDR3 comprises 16 residues. J lost 10 bases, V lost 1 base, and 11 bases had no gene match. Germline values: CDR1 SEHNR, CDR2 FQNEAQ (reference sequence). The CDR3 here is CASSLGPPASGGFQYF. CDR3 nucleotide sequence: TGTGCCAGCAGCTTAGGCCCCCCGGCTAGCGGGGGGTTCCAGTACTTC.

The chain couples TRBV9 to TRBJ1-2, with TRBD1 matching 9 bases. CDR3 length: 16 amino acids. Trimming removed 0 bases from V and 4 bases from J; junction bases left unmatched: 7. Germline loops: CDR1 SGDLS, CDR2 YYNGEE. CDR3 sequence (DNA): TGTGCCAGCAGCGTAGGAGAAGGGACAGGGACCTATGGCTACACCTTC. As protein: CASSVGEGTGTYGYTF.

This clonotype has a count of ten or more. The chain links TRBV12-3 or TRBV12-4 to TRBJ2-5; the match to TRBD1 covers 8 bases. V shed 8 bases and J 5 bases; nucleotides not matched to a gene: 10. This CDR3 spans 14 amino acids. The CDR3 nucleotides are TGTGCCAGCTCCCCTCAGGGGGCCGTGGAGACCCAGTACTTC. It is translated as CASSPQGAVETQYF.

The chain links TRBV6-1 to TRBJ1-5; D call uncertain. The V end was cut by 7 bases, the J end by 2 bases, with 12 bases between. This CDR3 spans 14 amino acids. Germline CDR1 is MNHNS and CDR2 is SASEGT. In DNA form, the CDR3 reads TGTGCCAGCAATAAGGGTGACGGCAATCAGCCCCAGCATTTT. Protein product: CASNKGDGNQPQHF.

The CDR3 DNA sequence: TGTGCCAGCAGCCCAGGACAGGGGGCTCCGGAGACCCAGTACTTC. Encoded protein: CASSPGQGAPETQYF. The chain combines TRBV7-3 with TRBJ2-7, with 11 bases identical to TRBD1. The better agreement between TRBJ2-5 and the DNA end casts doubt on the J call. Germline V lookup: CDR1 SGHTA, CDR2 FQGTGA. This CDR3 region has 15 residues.

Ten or more counts support this clonotype. This rearrangement joins TRBV9 to TRBJ2-1, with D perhaps matching TRBD2 (6 bases). From germline, CDR1 is SGDLS and CDR2 YYNGEE. V was cut by 0 bases and J by 0 bases, with 7 bases left in between. This CDR3 comprises 15 residues. In DNA, the CDR3 is TGTGCCAGCAGCGTAGCGGGGGACTCCTACAATGAGCAGTTCTTC. Amino acid sequence: CASSVAGDSYNEQFF.

This clonotype has just a few counts. V gene TRBV20-1 combines with J gene TRBJ2-1, with 8 bases fitting TRBD2. With 1 base clipped from V and 7 bases from J, the junction kept 9 bases outside the gene matches. There are 15 residues in the CDR3. The germline gives CDR1 DFQATT, CDR2 SNEGSKA (reference sequence). The CDR3 region has the DNA TGCAGTGCTAGAGGTCCGGGGGGGCCGGGAAATGAGCAGTTCTTC. Translated: CSARGPGGPGNEQFF.

The chain links TRBV2 to TRBJ1-5; D gene ambiguous. Germline V gene data show CDR1 as SNHLY and CDR2 as FYNNEI. V lost 7 bases to trimming and J lost 3 bases, with 10 bases between them. The CDR3 is 13 amino acids. In DNA, the CDR3 is TGTGCCAGCAAACAAAGATCCAATCAGCCCCAGCATTTT. This translates into CASKQRSNQPQHF.

This clonotype was picked up many times. V and J are TRBV29-1 and TRBJ2-3, with 10 bases aligning to TRBD2. V lost 6 bases, J lost 4 bases, and 7 bases stayed unmatched. CDR1 and CDR2 (germline): SQVTM, ANQGSEA. The CDR3 has 14 amino acids. The CDR3 DNA reads TGCAGCGTAGAACCGGGACTAGCGCCAGATACGCAGTATTTT. Its protein is CSVEPGLAPDTQYF.

The V call is TRBV5-6, the J call TRBJ2-5; D gene ambiguous. The J call may be wrong; the DNA end is better matched by TRBJ2-7. The germline CDR1 and CDR2 sequences are SGHDT and YYEEEE. This CDR3 has 14 residues. CDR3 coding DNA: TGTGCCAGCAGCTCCGATAGCCGACCATACGAGCAGTACTTC. It is translated as CASSSDSRPYEQYF.

This chain uses TRBV5-5 with TRBJ2-1; TRBD2 matches at 10 bases. V shed 4 bases, J shed 0 bases, and the junction held 7 bases outside the gene matches. Looked up from germline, CDR1 is SGHKS and CDR2 is YYEKEE (reference sequence). CDR3 length: 17 amino acids. This chain's CDR3 is CASSLDERGGSYNEQFF. The CDR3 DNA is TGTGCCAGCAGCCTCGATGAGCGGGGGGGCTCCTACAATGAGCAGTTCTTC.

The sample holds many counts of this clonotype. The chain links TRBV29-1 to TRBJ1-2, with D possibly matching TRBD1 (5 bases). Germline assignment: CDR1 SQVTM and CDR2 ANQGSEA. Trimming cost V 5 bases and J 2 bases, with 12 bases left between them. The CDR3 length is 13 residues. CDR3 DNA: TGCAGCGTTCAACTCAGGGTGAACTATGGCTACACCTTC. Its translation: CSVQLRVNYGYTF.

This clonotype was seen only a few times. This chain links TRBV20-1 with TRBJ2-3, with a weak D call TRBD2 (6 bases). Between the trimmed V and J ends, which lost 6 bases and 6 bases, there was a span of 22 bases. Germline CDR1 is DFQATT and CDR2 is SNEGSKA (reference sequence). This CDR3 spans 15 amino acids. The CDR3 coding sequence is TGCAGTGCCCGCCGGGACTCCGCCTATTTGGATACGCAGTATTTT. It is translated as CSARRDSAYLDTQYF.

This clonotype was seen more than once but under ten times. The chain combines TRBV15 with TRBJ2-6; D not certain. V was shortened by 0 bases and J by 0 bases, with 12 bases between the two germline ends. The germline gives CDR1 LNHNV, CDR2 YYDKDF (reference sequence). This CDR3 is built from 18 residues. CDR3 sequence (DNA): TGTGCCACCAGCAGAGATCGAGCAGTCACCTCTGGGGCCAACGTCCTGACTTTC. Protein: CATSRDRAVTSGANVLTF.

This clonotype was found many times. The chain joins TRBV20-1 to TRBJ2-7, with 9 bases identical to TRBD1. Per the germline V gene, CDR1 is DFQATT and CDR2 is SNEGSKA (reference sequence). V was clipped by 0 bases and J by 4 bases; unmatched bases: 4. The CDR3 has 14 residues. CDR3 sequence (DNA): TGCAGTGCTAGAGACGGACAGGGGCATTACGAGCAGTACTTC. This encodes CSARDGQGHYEQYF.

The V gene is TRBV7-3, the J gene TRBJ2-6, with D maybe TRBD1 (6 bases). CDR3 size: 16 residues. The V end was cut by 5 bases, the J end by 2 bases, with 13 bases between. Germline V CDR1 and CDR2: SGHTA, FQGTGA. As DNA, the CDR3 is TGTGCCAGCAGCACTACAGGGAAGGCTGGGGCCAACGTCCTGACTTTC. Translation gives CASSTTGKAGANVLTF.

About this clonotype: Since the CDR3 does not end with the conserved phenylalanine or tryptophan, this likely comes from a read error. V usage is TRBV5-6 and J usage is TRBJ2-5; D is uncertain. Trimming took 4 bases from V and 2 from J, leaving 9 bases between them. The CDR3 runs to 13 residues. The germline V gene has CDR1 SGHDT and CDR2 YYEEEE. This chain's CDR3 is CASSVENQETQYY. Written as DNA, the CDR3 is TGTGCCAGCAGCGTGGAGAATCAAGAGACCCAGTACTAC.

As concerns this clonotype: With a much larger clone just one base away, this may be a read error. The V call is TRBV13, the J call TRBJ2-7; TRBD2 might be the D (5 bases). The CDR3 covers 14 residues. The V end was cut by 3 bases, the J end by 2 bases, with 11 bases between. Germline V lookup: CDR1 PRHDT, CDR2 FYEKMQ (reference sequence). For the CDR3, the DNA is TGTGCCAGCAGCTTGATTAGCGTTCCCTACGAGCAGTACTTC. Its protein product is CASSLISVPYEQYF.